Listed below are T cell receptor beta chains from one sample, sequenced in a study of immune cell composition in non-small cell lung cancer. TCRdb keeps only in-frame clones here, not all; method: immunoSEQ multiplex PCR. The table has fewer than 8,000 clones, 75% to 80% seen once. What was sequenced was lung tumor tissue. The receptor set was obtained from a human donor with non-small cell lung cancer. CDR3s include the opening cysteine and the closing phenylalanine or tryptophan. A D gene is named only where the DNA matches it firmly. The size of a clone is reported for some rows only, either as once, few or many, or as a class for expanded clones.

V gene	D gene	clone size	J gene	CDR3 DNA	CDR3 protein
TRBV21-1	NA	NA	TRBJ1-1	TGTGCCAGCAGGCAGGGATTGAACACTGAAGCTTTCTTT	CASRQGLNTEAFF
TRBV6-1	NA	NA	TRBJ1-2	TGTGCCAGCAGTGAAACGGGGAACTATGGCTACACCTTC	CASSETGNYGYTF
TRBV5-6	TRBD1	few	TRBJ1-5	TGTGCCAGCAGCTTGCGGAAAGGGACAGCAGAAGATCAGCCCCAGCATTTT	CASSLRKGTAEDQPQHF
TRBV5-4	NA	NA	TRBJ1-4	TGTGCCAGCAGCTCAGTCGGGGCTAATGAAAAACTGTTTTTT	CASSSVGANEKLFF
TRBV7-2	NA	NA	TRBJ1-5	TGTGCCAGCACCCCCCCGGGTGGAGGCAATCAGCCCCAGCATTTT	CASTPPGGGNQPQHF
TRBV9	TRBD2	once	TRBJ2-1	TGTGCCAGCAGCCCAGCGGGAGACTTCTACAATGAGCAGTTCTTC	CASSPAGDFYNEQFF
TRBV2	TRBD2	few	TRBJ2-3	TGTGCCAGCGGTCAGCGGGGGTGGGCAGATACGCAGTATTTT	CASGQRGWADTQYF
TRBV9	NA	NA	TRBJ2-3	TGTGCCAGCAGCGTAGATATTATAAGCACAGATACGCAGTATTTT	CASSVDIISTDTQYF
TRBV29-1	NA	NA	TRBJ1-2	TGCAGCGTGGACTCGTATGGCTACACCTTC	CSVDSYGYTF
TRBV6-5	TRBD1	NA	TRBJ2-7	TGTGCCAGCAGTTTGGACAGGGTATCAAACGAGCAGTACTTC	CASSLDRVSNEQYF
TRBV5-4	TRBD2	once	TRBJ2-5	TGTGCCAGCAGCGTTCCTAGCGGGAGCCCTCAAGAGACCCAGTACTTC	CASSVPSGSPQETQYF
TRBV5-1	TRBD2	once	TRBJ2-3	TGCGCCAGCACCCCGGGGGGACCCACGAATACGCAGTATTTT	CASTPGGPTNTQYF
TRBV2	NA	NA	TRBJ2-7	TGTGCCAGCAGTGACGTCCTCGGGGTCGACGAGCAGTACTTC	CASSDVLGVDEQYF
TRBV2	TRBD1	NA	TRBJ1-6	TGTGCCAGCAGTGAGAAGGGGGCGCAAGGTTCACCCCTCCACTTT	CASSEKGAQGSPLHF
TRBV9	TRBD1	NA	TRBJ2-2	TGTGCCAGCAGCGTAGAGGGGACAGGGGCTTACGGGGAGCTGTTTTTT	CASSVEGTGAYGELFF
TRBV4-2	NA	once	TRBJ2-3	TGTGCCAGCAGCCAAGGGGGGCACTTCACAGATACGCAGTATTTT	CASSQGGHFTDTQYF
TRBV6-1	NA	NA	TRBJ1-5	TGTGCCAGCAGCTCCGCCGGCAGGGCAGGGCAGCCCCAGCATTTT	CASSSAGRAGQPQHF
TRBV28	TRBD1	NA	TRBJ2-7	TGTGCCAGCAGTTCGTCCAGGGGGTTAAGGGAGCAGTACTTC	CASSSSRGLREQYF
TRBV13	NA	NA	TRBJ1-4	TGTGCCAGCAGCTTAGGGGGGCTCGGTGAAAAACTGTTTTTT	CASSLGGLGEKLFF
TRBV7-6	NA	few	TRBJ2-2	TGTGCCAGCAGCTTAGGGCAGGCATCGGGGGAGCTGTTTTTT	CASSLGQASGELFF
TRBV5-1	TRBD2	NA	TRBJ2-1	TGCGCCAGCAGCTCCTTAGCGGGAGTAGACAATGAGCAGTTCTTC	CASSSLAGVDNEQFF
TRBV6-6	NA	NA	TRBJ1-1	TGTGCCAGCAGTTCAAATCAGGCGAACACTGAAGCTTTCTTT	CASSSNQANTEAFF
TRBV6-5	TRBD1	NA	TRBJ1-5	TGTGCCAGCAGTCCCGGACAGGTTAGTCAGCCCCAGCATTTT	CASSPGQVSQPQHF
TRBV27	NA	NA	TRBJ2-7	TGTGCCAGCAATGAGCGCTACGAGCAGTACTTC	CASNERYEQYF
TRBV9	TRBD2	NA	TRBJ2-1	TGTGCCAGCAGCAGCGGGGCAGGATCAACCTACAATGAGCAGTTCTTC	CASSSGAGSTYNEQFF
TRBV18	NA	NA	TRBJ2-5	TGTGCCAGCTCCCCAAATGTAGAAGAGACCCAGTACTTC	CASSPNVEETQYF
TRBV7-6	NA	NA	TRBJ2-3	TGTGCCAGCAGCCGTCAGGGTCGGACAGATACGCAGTATTTT	CASSRQGRTDTQYF
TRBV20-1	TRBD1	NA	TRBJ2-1	TGCAGTGCTAGGGGACAGGAGTTCTTC	CSARGQEFF
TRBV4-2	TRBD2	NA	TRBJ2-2	TGTGCCAGCAGCCCCGGCGGGGGGGCCGGCGGGGAGCTGTTTTTT	CASSPGGGAGGELFF
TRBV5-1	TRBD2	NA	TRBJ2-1	TGCGCCAGCAGCTTTCGGGCGACTAGCGGGAGAGGGAGTGAGCAGTTCTTC	CASSFRATSGRGSEQFF
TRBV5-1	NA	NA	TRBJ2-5	TGCGCCAGCAGCTTGGGCCGGGGGACCCAGTACTTC	CASSLGRGTQYF
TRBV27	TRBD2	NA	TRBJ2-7	TGTGCCAGCAGTTCCCTGGGTAGCGGGAGCTACGAGCAGTACTTC	CASSSLGSGSYEQYF
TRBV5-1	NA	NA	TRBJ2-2	TGCGCCAGCAGCCCACAGGGTTCGGGCGGGGAGCTGTTTTTT	CASSPQGSGGELFF
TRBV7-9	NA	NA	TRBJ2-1	TGTGCCAGCAGCCCCCTCAGTCTGGCCTACAATGAGCAGTTCTTC	CASSPLSLAYNEQFF
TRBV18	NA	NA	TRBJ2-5	TGTGCCAGCTCACCCTCCGTAAGCGGGACCCAGTACTTC	CASSPSVSGTQYF
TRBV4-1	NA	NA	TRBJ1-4	TGCGCCAGCAGCCAAGGAGGACATGGTGAAAAACTGTTTTTT	CASSQGGHGEKLFF
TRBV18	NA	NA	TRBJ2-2	TGTGCCAGCTCACCAATACAGGGTTCCCTGAACACCGGGGAGCTGTTTTTT	CASSPIQGSLNTGELFF
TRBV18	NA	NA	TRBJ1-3	TGTGCCAGCTCACCGTCCACTGGGCCTGGAAACACCATATATTTT	CASSPSTGPGNTIYF
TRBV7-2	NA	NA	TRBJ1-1	TGTGCCAGCAGCCCCCGGGAAGGGGAGGCTGAAGCTTTCTTT	CASSPREGEAEAFF
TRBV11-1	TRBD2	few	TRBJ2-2	TGTGCCAGCAGCAGACTAGCGGGGGCGAACACCGGGGAGCTGTTTTTT	CASSRLAGANTGELFF
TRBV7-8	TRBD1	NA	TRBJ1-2	TGTGCCAGCAGCTTGGGACAGTCTTCCGGCTACACCTTC	CASSLGQSSGYTF
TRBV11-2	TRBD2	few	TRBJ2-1	TGTGCCAGCACAAATGGGGGGGAGGCGGCTGAGCAGTTCTTC	CASTNGGEAAEQFF